These 27 T cell receptor beta chains came from one sample sequenced in a study of T-cell reconstitution after alpha-beta-depleted transplantation in children. Unique molecular identifiers featured in how the TCRbeta library was prepared. TCRdb reprocessed the PCR reads via MiXCR and lists one record per CDR3 protein. The data contain approximately 490,000 distinct CDR3 sequences, about an eighth of them singletons. Here the sequenced sample was PBMCs from the stem cell graft donor, taken from the stem cell graft. The receptors come from a human donor who donated a stem cell graft to a child with combined immunodeficiency.

This sequence joins TRBV7-3 and TRBJ2-1; D possibly corresponds to TRBD2 (5 bases). The CDR3 has 16 residues. Germline assignment: CDR1 SGHTA and CDR2 FQGTGA. V was trimmed by 1 base and J by 1 base, leaving 11 bases between them. The CDR3 here is CASSLIRGRSYNEQFF. CDR3 DNA: TGTGCCAGCAGCTTAATCCGGGGTCGGTCCTACAATGAGCAGTTCTTC.

This clonotype was counted many times. The CDR3 loop is CASRGSGGSYEQYF. For the CDR3, the DNA is TGTGCCAGCAGAGGCTCTGGAGGCTCCTACGAGCAGTACTTC. The chain is built from TRBV6-1 and TRBJ2-7; D might be TRBD2 (5 bases). V was clipped by 6 bases and J by 0 bases, with 12 bases between them. Germline CDR1 is MNHNS and CDR2 is SASEGT. The CDR3 is 14 amino acids.

This clonotype has only a few counts. The V call is TRBV7-9, the J call TRBJ1-1; D gene unclear. V shed 9 bases and J shed 0 bases, with 11 bases lying between them. The CDR3 consists of 13 residues. Looked up from germline, CDR1 is SEHNR and CDR2 is FQNEAQ (reference sequence). The CDR3 spells CASTWTMNTEAFF. CDR3 nucleotide sequence: TGTGCCAGTACGTGGACGATGAACACTGAAGCTTTCTTT.

This clonotype occurred many times. In nucleotides, the CDR3 is TGTGCCAGCAGTTACACTAGCGGATACTACGAGCAGTACTTC. Its protein is CASSYTSGYYEQYF. The gene calls are TRBV6-2 or TRBV6-3 and TRBJ2-7, with 8 nucleotides matching TRBD2. The V gene's germline CDR1 is MNHEY and CDR2 SVGEGT. V shed 2 bases and J 3 bases; nucleotides not matched to a gene: 3. This CDR3 has 14 amino acids.

DNA of the CDR3: TGTGCCAGCAGCAACCGGGACAGAGCCTACGAGCAGTACTTC. Protein: CASSNRDRAYEQYF. The rearrangement links TRBV7-9 to TRBJ2-7; 7 bases are shared with TRBD1. This CDR3 region has 14 residues. The germline gives CDR1 SEHNR, CDR2 FQNEAQ (reference sequence). V lost 5 bases to trimming and J lost 2 bases; unmatched junction nucleotides: 6.

This clonotype was counted a few times. This chain connects TRBV2 to TRBJ2-7; D is perhaps TRBD2 (6 bases). The CDR3 runs to 13 residues. Germline V CDR1 and CDR2: SNHLY, FYNNEI. With 5 bases removed from V and 4 bases from J, the gap between germline ends came to 12 bases. This chain's CDR3 is CASSPNGSYEQYF. CDR3 coding DNA: TGTGCCAGCAGTCCAAACGGGAGTTACGAGCAGTACTTC.

This clonotype was counted many times. V and J are TRBV6-2 or TRBV6-3 and TRBJ2-1, with 11 bases matching TRBD2. V shed 5 bases and J 1 base; nucleotides not matched to a gene: 7. Germline V gene data show CDR1 as MNHEY and CDR2 as SVGEGT. This CDR3 region has 17 residues. DNA of the CDR3: TGTGCCAGCAGTCCAGCACTAGCGGGAGTATCCTACAATGAGCAGTTCTTC. This sequence encodes CASSPALAGVSYNEQFF.

This clonotype was seen ten or more times. V and J are TRBV5-6 and TRBJ2-5, with 8 bases that match TRBD2. Germline trimming cut 4 bases from V and 2 bases from J; bases unmatched to any gene: 4. CDR1 SGHDT and CDR2 YYEEEE come from the germline V gene. There are 14 residues in the CDR3. Here the CDR3 DNA reads TGTGCCAGCAGCGCACTAGCGGCTCAAGAGACCCAGTACTTC. The encoded protein is CASSALAAQETQYF.

This clonotype was observed a handful of times. V is TRBV12-3 or TRBV12-4 and J is TRBJ2-3, with TRBD2 matching 14 bases. Trimming took 5 bases from V and 0 from J; bases not matched to a gene: 16. The CDR3 has 21 amino acids. CDR3 nucleotides: TGTGCCAGCAGTCTATTCCGCGGACTAGCGGGGGGCCCTTTGAGCACAGATACGCAGTATTTT. It yields the protein CASSLFRGLAGGPLSTDTQYF.

CDR3 residues: CATSDHSGSGYNEQFF. The CDR3 region has the DNA TGTGCCACCAGTGACCATAGCGGGAGTGGCTACAATGAGCAGTTCTTC. The chain couples TRBV24-1 to TRBJ2-1, with 9 bases fitting TRBD2. V lost 4 bases to trimming and J lost 3 bases; unmatched junction nucleotides: 6. CDR1 and CDR2 from the germline V gene are KGHDR and SFDVKD. The CDR3 is 16 residues long.

This clonotype came up many times. This rearrangement joins TRBV12-3 or TRBV12-4 to TRBJ2-7; 7 nucleotides line up with TRBD2. There are 14 residues in the CDR3. With 3 bases clipped from V and 7 bases from J, the junction kept 9 bases outside the gene matches. The CDR3 sequence: CASSFYEGAGEQYF. In DNA, the CDR3 is TGTGCCAGCAGTTTTTATGAGGGAGCGGGGGAGCAGTACTTC.

Regarding this clonotype: Just one base apart from a much larger clone, this may be a read error. The rearrangement links TRBV12-3 or TRBV12-4 to TRBJ2-5; D is uncertain. The CDR3 has 14 amino acids. V was clipped by 6 bases and J by 6 bases, with 17 bases between them. CDR3 sequence (DNA): TGTGCCAGCAGCCCCGAGACTGGCAAAAAGACCCAGTACTTC. This encodes CASSPETGKKTQYF.

In this sample, this clonotype turned up a few times. The chain employs TRBV12-3 or TRBV12-4 and TRBJ2-3, with a weak D call TRBD2 (5 bases). V shed 6 bases and J shed 2 bases, with 15 bases lying between them. This CDR3 region has 15 residues. Here the CDR3 DNA reads TGTGCCAGCAGCTCCTTGGACTTGGACACAGATACGCAGTATTTT. This sequence encodes CASSSLDLDTDTQYF.

The chain recombines TRBV27 with TRBJ2-7; D might be TRBD2 (5 bases). The CDR3 is 13 residues long. V lost 6 bases, J lost 5 bases, and 14 bases lay in between. Germline V gene data show CDR1 as MNHEY and CDR2 as SMNVEV (reference sequence). The CDR3 DNA is TGTGCCAGCAGGAGGGTTTCGACCCACGAGCAGTACTTC. Amino acids: CASRRVSTHEQYF.

V is TRBV30 and J is TRBJ2-5; D not certain. Per germline, CDR1 GTSNPN and CDR2 SVGIG (reference sequence). The germline V and J ends were trimmed by 5 bases and 3 bases, with 7 bases remaining between them. The CDR3 runs to 11 residues. CDR3 sequence: CAWDGEETQYF. The CDR3, as DNA: TGTGCCTGGGATGGGGAAGAGACCCAGTACTTC.

This chain connects TRBV4-1 to TRBJ2-7; no definite D call. The germline V gene encodes CDR1 MGHRA and CDR2 YSYEKL. Deletions cut 2 bases from V and 3 bases from J, with 11 bases between. The CDR3 totals 14 residues. The DNA for the CDR3 is TGCGCCAGCAGCCAAATTTGGGGAATCTACGAGCAGTACTTC. The encoded protein is CASSQIWGIYEQYF.

This clonotype was recorded a few times. The V call is TRBV24-1, the J call TRBJ2-5, with D possibly matching TRBD1 (5 bases). From germline, CDR1 is KGHDR and CDR2 SFDVKD. Trimming pared 3 bases from V and 6 bases from J, leaving 13 bases between. CDR3 length equals 14 residues. The CDR3: CATSDPGQLKTQYF. CDR3 DNA sequence: TGTGCCACCAGTGATCCTGGACAATTGAAGACCCAGTACTTC.

The chain combines TRBV1 with TRBJ2-1; no DNA check was done on the table's D call, TRBD2. TRBV1 is a recognized pseudogene. The CDR3 spans 18 residues. CDR3 bases: TGCACCAGCAGCCAAGATTGGCCCCCGCTAGCGGCTTACAATGAGCAGTTCTTC. Its protein product is CTSSQDWPPLAAYNEQFF.

The rearrangement uses TRBV12-3 or TRBV12-4 and TRBJ1-5, with D hard to call. CDR3 size: 14 residues. Trimming shortened V by 3 bases and J by 1 base, and 7 bases separated the two germline ends. CDR3 bases: TGTGCCAGCAGTTTCGGTTGGAGCAATCAGCCCCAGCATTTT. It codes for CASSFGWSNQPQHF.

The chain uses TRBV4-2 and TRBJ2-3; 8 nucleotides align to TRBD2. Germline trimming cut 0 bases from V and 4 bases from J; bases unmatched to any gene: 12. CDR3 length: 18 amino acids. Germline V gives CDR1 LGHNA, CDR2 YNFKEQ. CDR3 nucleotide sequence: TGTGCCAGCAGCCAAGAGACGGCAGCGGGGGCCCACGCAGATACGCAGTATTTT. Its translation: CASSQETAAGAHADTQYF.

This clonotype has a handful of counts. The chain couples TRBV12-5 to TRBJ2-2; 13 bases are a match to TRBD2. In germline, CDR1 is LGHNT, CDR2 FRNRAP. The CDR3 has 19 amino acids. The trim removed 3 bases at V and 3 bases at J, leaving 10 bases unmatched. The CDR3 region has the DNA TGTGCTAGTGGTTTCCGGACTAGCGGGGGTTACCTTGACACCGGGGAGCTGTTTTTT. Amino acids: CASGFRTSGGYLDTGELFF.

Only a few counts were recorded for this clonotype. The chain couples TRBV4-2 to TRBJ2-7; 9 bases align to TRBD2. V trimming: 0 bases; J trimming: 7 bases; junction bases outside the gene matches: 13. This CDR3 is built from 17 residues. Germline loops: CDR1 LGHNA, CDR2 YNFKEQ. CDR3 sequence: CASSQDLGIAGALEQYF. The CDR3 region has the DNA TGTGCCAGCAGCCAAGATTTGGGAATAGCGGGGGCCCTGGAGCAGTACTTC.

This clonotype was recorded a few times. The gene calls are TRBV10-3 and TRBJ2-1; 8 bases line up with TRBD2. Looked up from germline, CDR1 is ENHRY and CDR2 is SYGVKD. J was trimmed by 5 bases and V by 7 bases; bases with no gene match: 13. This CDR3 comprises 16 residues. The CDR3 DNA is TGTGCCATCACTCCGAGCGGGAGTATTACCCACAATGAGCAGTTCTTC. It yields the protein CAITPSGSITHNEQFF.

This clonotype was counted many times. The chain links TRBV4-2 to TRBJ1-5; tentative D call: TRBD1 (5 bases). The V gene lost 2 bases and the J gene lost 3 bases, with 8 bases spanning the gap. The germline gives CDR1 LGHNA, CDR2 YNFKEQ. The CDR3 totals 14 residues. CDR3 loop: CASSQTGYNQPQHF. DNA for the CDR3: TGTGCCAGCAGCCAAACAGGCTACAATCAGCCCCAGCATTTT.

This clonotype was counted at least ten times. The V gene is TRBV5-1, the J gene TRBJ1-2, with D maybe TRBD1 (5 bases). V lost 0 bases to trimming and J lost 3 bases, with 12 bases between them. Germline CDR1 is SGHRS and CDR2 is YFSETQ. This CDR3 has 15 residues. The CDR3 protein is CASSLESGYDYGYTF. In DNA, the CDR3 is TGCGCCAGCAGCTTGGAGTCAGGGTACGACTATGGCTACACCTTC.

This clonotype has a count of ten or more. The chain links TRBV27 to TRBJ2-3; possible D gene TRBD2, 5 bases. This CDR3 comprises 15 residues. From germline, CDR1 is MNHEY and CDR2 SMNVEV (reference sequence). Trimming cost V 2 bases and J 0 bases, with 9 bases left between them. CDR3 residues: CASSLRRDSTDTQYF. For the CDR3, the DNA is TGTGCCAGCAGTTTAAGACGGGATAGCACAGATACGCAGTATTTT.

This clonotype was counted ten times or more. This chain links TRBV24-1 with TRBJ1-5; a weak D match, TRBD1 (6 bases). The germline gives CDR1 KGHDR, CDR2 SFDVKD. V was trimmed by 7 bases and J by 0 bases, leaving 9 bases between them. CDR3 length equals 14 residues. The CDR3, as DNA: TGTGCCACCAGGCCAGGGGCTAGCAATCAGCCCCAGCATTTT. Protein product: CATRPGASNQPQHF.